These 15 T cell receptor beta chains were sequenced from one sample in a study of blood T cell repertoires in COVID-19. Repertoires were generated with immunoSEQ multiplex PCR, while TCRdb's copy carries only in-frame clones and drops some. The sample lists roughly 300,000 clones, over 75% occurring once. Specimen: peripheral blood. The receptors derive from a young man with active or convalescent COVID-19.

The chain carries TRBV12-5 and TRBJ2-6; perhaps TRBD2 as D (7 bases). This CDR3 comprises 18 residues. Trimming stripped 6 bases from V and 3 bases from J, with 21 bases between. The germline V gene encodes CDR1 LGHNT and CDR2 FRNRAP. The CDR3 region is CASGSFVGGPVGANVLTF. The CDR3 nucleotides read TGTGCTAGTGGCTCCTTTGTGGGGGGGCCCGTTGGGGCCAACGTCCTGACTTTC.

This chain joins TRBV19 and TRBJ1-2; possibly TRBD1 for D (5 bases). Germline V gene lookup returns CDR1 LNHDA and CDR2 SQIVND (reference sequence). The CDR3 spans 12 residues. Trimming took off 7 bases at V and 8 bases at J, with 14 bases between the two ends. CDR3 bases: TGTGCCAGTACGGACAAAGTCTACGGCTACACCTTC. Translation gives CASTDKVYGYTF.

The V and J genes are TRBV5-1 and TRBJ1-1, with D perhaps TRBD1 (6 bases). The V gene lost 1 base and the J gene lost 4 bases, with 8 bases spanning the gap. The germline gives CDR1 SGHRS, CDR2 YFSETQ. The CDR3 covers 13 residues. The chain's CDR3 is CASSLTGSTEAFF. As DNA, the CDR3 is TGCGCCAGCAGCTTGACAGGGAGCACTGAAGCTTTCTTT.

The rearrangement uses TRBV19 and TRBJ2-6; TRBD1 matches at 10 bases. This CDR3 comprises 16 residues. J gave up 0 bases and V 11 bases, and 7 bases lay outside the gene matches. Germline loops: CDR1 LNHDA, CDR2 SQIVND (reference sequence). The DNA of the CDR3 is TGTGCCGCGGGACAGGGGCCTTACTCTGGGGCCAACGTCCTGACTTTC. It encodes CAAGQGPYSGANVLTF.

The rearrangement uses TRBV21-1 and TRBJ2-7; the table assigns TRBD1, which was not confirmed against the DNA. TRBV21-1 is a listed pseudogene. The CDR3 spans 15 residues. The CDR3 sequence is CASTPGQGDSYEQYF. The CDR3 DNA follows: TGTGCCAGCACACCGGGACAGGGGGACTCCTACGAGCAGTACTTC.

The V and J genes are TRBV5-4 and TRBJ2-6; a weak D match, TRBD1 (5 bases). CDR1 is SGHNT and CDR2 is YYREEE in the germline V gene (reference sequence). This CDR3 is built from 17 residues. V was clipped by 3 bases and J by 2 bases, with 15 bases between them. CDR3 sequence (DNA): TGTGCCAGCAGCTCCATCACAGGTTTTACTGGGGCCAACGTCCTGACTTTC. The encoded protein is CASSSITGFTGANVLTF.

V usage is TRBV5-1 and J usage is TRBJ2-3, with a weak D call TRBD2 (6 bases). Germline CDR1 SGHRS, CDR2 YFSETQ. The CDR3 runs 15 residues. Trimming removed 3 bases at V and 2 bases at J, with 13 bases between. CDR3 sequence: CASSYLGTDTDTQYF. The CDR3 bases are TGCGCCAGCAGCTACCTCGGGACTGACACAGATACGCAGTATTTT.

This clone was counted once. The rearrangement links TRBV9 to TRBJ2-1; 7 bases line up with TRBD2. The V gene's germline CDR1 is SGDLS and CDR2 YYNGEE. The CDR3 loop spans 15 amino acids. V shed 1 base and J 8 bases; nucleotides not matched to a gene: 9. The CDR3 sequence: CASSVSGRKPDEQFF. The CDR3 coding sequence is TGTGCCAGCAGCGTATCCGGGAGGAAGCCCGATGAGCAGTTCTTC.

This chain uses TRBV7-6 with TRBJ2-7, with a tentative D call TRBD1 (5 bases). The CDR3 has 14 amino acids. Germline values: CDR1 SGHVS, CDR2 FNYEAQ. V lost 1 base to trimming and J lost 3 bases, with 10 bases between them. CDR3: CASSLGGRSYEQYF. Written as DNA, the CDR3 is TGTGCCAGCAGCTTAGGGGGCCGTAGCTACGAGCAGTACTTC.

The chain recombines TRBV5-6 with TRBJ1-2; TRBD1 agrees at 7 bases. The CDR3 is 14 amino acids. V shed 0 bases, J shed 4 bases, and the junction held 3 bases outside the gene matches. Germline V gene lookup returns CDR1 SGHDT and CDR2 YYEEEE. In nucleotides, the CDR3 is TGTGCCAGCAGCTTGGGACAGGGACCCTATGGCTACACCTTC. This encodes CASSLGQGPYGYTF.

This clone was observed a single time. The rearrangement links TRBV11-2 to TRBJ2-3; D gene uncertain. CDR3 size: 13 residues. Germline assignment: CDR1 SGHAT and CDR2 FQNNGV. Trimming removed 2 bases from V and 2 bases from J, with 5 bases in between. The CDR3 bases are TGTGCCAGCAGCTTATTGTACACAGATACGCAGTATTTT. This encodes CASSLLYTDTQYF.

This clone was observed once. The V and J genes are TRBV2 and TRBJ2-2; D uncertain. CDR1 SNHLY and CDR2 FYNNEI come from the germline V gene. V was clipped by 4 bases and J by 0 bases, with 6 bases between them. The CDR3 sequence is 14 residues long. CDR3 coding DNA: TGTGCCAGCAGTGGTCATCCGAACACCGGGGAGCTGTTTTTT. Translation: CASSGHPNTGELFF.

This clone was seen a single time. This specimen includes other DNA sequences encoding the same CDR3. The V call is TRBV10-3, the J call TRBJ2-7, with TRBD2 matching over 9 bases. Germline V gene data show CDR1 as ENHRY and CDR2 as SYGVKD. This CDR3 is 14 amino acids long. Germline trimming cut 6 bases from V and 5 bases from J; bases unmatched to any gene: 8. The CDR3 sequence is CAIRGGGGEHEQYF. The CDR3 nucleotides read TGTGCCATCAGGGGGGGCGGGGGGGAGCACGAGCAGTACTTC.

Here the CDR3 DNA reads TGTGCCAGCAGTGACCCCCAGGGTCAGCCCCAGCATTTT. It is translated as CASSDPQGQPQHF. V is TRBV2 and J is TRBJ1-5, with D perhaps TRBD1 (5 bases). CDR1 is SNHLY and CDR2 is FYNNEI in the germline V gene. The CDR3 runs 13 residues. V lost 3 bases to trimming and J lost 6 bases, with 9 bases between them.

This chain links TRBV7-2 with TRBJ2-7, with a tentative D call TRBD2 (5 bases). The CDR3 extends over 15 amino acids. The V end lost 5 bases, the J end lost 4 bases, and 18 bases lay between the germline ends. Germline CDR1 is SGHTA and CDR2 is FQGNSA. The CDR3, as DNA: TGTGCCAGCAGCGTAGGACTTCGGGGTCCTTACGAGCAGTACTTC. Protein sequence: CASSVGLRGPYEQYF.